A single sample gave rise to the 11 T cell receptor beta chains below, sequenced in a study of regulatory T cells in long-lasting Graves disease. Noted time point: newly diagnosed GD, antithyroid drugs for less than 3 months. Extracted PBMC RNA gave rise to the TCR library. Libraries of TCR beta came from iRepertoire HTBI primers plus Arm-PCR of CDR3 regions. MiXCR, run by TCRdb on the multiplex PCR reads, gives a single entry per CDR3 protein. The sample has hundreds of thousands of distinct CDR3 sequences, under 20% seen once. The data also belong to a second study, concerning T cells in Graves' hyperthyroidism and ophthalmopathy.

Source: peripheral blood mononuclear cells (PBMCs), taken at new diagnosis, from a patient treated with antithyroid drugs. Every receptor here comes from a woman aged 25 to 39 with Graves disease.

The gene calls are TRBV5-5 and TRBJ1-2; D perhaps matches TRBD1 (6 bases). Germline CDR1 is SGHKS and CDR2 is YYEKEE (reference sequence). V lost 1 base and J 8 bases, leaving 21 bases between the germline ends. CDR3 length equals 16 residues. The CDR3 protein is CASSLFLEGVGVGYTF. The DNA for the CDR3 is TGTGCCAGCAGCTTGTTTCTGGAGGGGGTTGGCGTAGGCTACACCTTC.

Comments on this clonotype: Given a much more abundant clone one base away, this may be a read error. The chain has TRBV6-1 and TRBJ2-7; 7 nucleotides match TRBD2. V was clipped by 6 bases and J by 9 bases; unmatched bases: 17. CDR1 MNHNS and CDR2 SASEGT come from the germline V gene. The CDR3 sequence is 15 residues long. The CDR3 DNA follows: TGTGCCAGCAGACTGGCGGCTAGCGGATTACGCGGGCAGTACTTC. Its translation: CASRLAASGLRGQYF.

J is TRBJ2-1 and V is TRBV27; weak D call: TRBD2 (6 bases). The germline V gene has CDR1 MNHEY and CDR2 SMNVEV (reference sequence). CDR3 size: 19 residues. V was trimmed by 2 bases and J by 10 bases, leaving 30 bases between them. The CDR3: CASSLGLPLGGRPGREQFF. The CDR3 DNA reads TGTGCCAGCAGTTTAGGCCTACCCCTCGGAGGGAGGCCTGGTAGGGAGCAGTTCTTC.

This rearrangement joins TRBV30 to TRBJ2-6; D possibly uses TRBD1 or TRBD2 (5 bases each). The CDR3 consists of 16 residues. Germline V CDR1 and CDR2: GTSNPN, SVGIG (reference sequence). V lost 2 bases and J lost 0, with 11 bases in between. The CDR3 DNA is TGTGCCTGGAGTCTCGGGGCAATCTCTGGGGCCAACGTCCTGACTTTC. It encodes CAWSLGAISGANVLTF.

J is TRBJ1-6 and V is TRBV5-8; TRBD1 might be the D (5 bases). Deletions cut 4 bases from V and 14 bases from J, with 16 bases between. Germline V gene data show CDR1 as SGHTS and CDR2 as YDEGEE. There are 13 residues in the CDR3. The CDR3 bases are TGTGCCAGCAGCGAGTCCCGATGGGGCACCCTCCACTTT. Protein: CASSESRWGTLHF.

This clonotype was detected ten times or more. This chain links TRBV12-3 or TRBV12-4 with TRBJ1-1; TRBD1 matches at 9 bases. Trimming at V came to 5 bases and at J to 0 bases, leaving 4 bases not matched to a gene. This CDR3 contains 15 residues. CDR3 protein: CASSPWDRVNTEAFF. The CDR3 DNA follows: TGTGCCAGCAGTCCTTGGGACAGGGTGAACACTGAAGCTTTCTTT.

The sample holds many counts of this clonotype. The genes are TRBV13 and TRBJ2-1, with D perhaps given as TRBD1 or TRBD2 (6 bases each). The V and J ends lost 0 bases and 0 bases respectively, with 9 bases between them. The CDR3 loop spans 16 amino acids. Germline CDR1 and CDR2: PRHDT and FYEKMQ (reference sequence). CDR3 amino acids: CASSLGSGASYNEQFF. The CDR3 bases are TGTGCCAGCAGCTTAGGATCGGGGGCCTCCTACAATGAGCAGTTCTTC.

The chain combines TRBV3-1 with TRBJ2-3, with 9 bases that match TRBD2. TRBJ2-5 matches the DNA end more closely, so the J call is doubtful. This CDR3 spans 16 amino acids. Germline loops: CDR1 LGHDT, CDR2 YNNKEL (reference sequence). This chain's CDR3 is CASSQGSKTSGETQYF. The CDR3 DNA sequence: TGTGCCAGCAGCCAAGGGAGTAAGACTAGCGGTGAGACCCAGTACTTC.

This clonotype appeared once. The chain carries TRBV4-1 and TRBJ2-7; D gene unclear. This CDR3 comprises 13 residues. Deletions cut 2 bases from V and 5 bases from J, with 10 bases between. Germline V CDR1 and CDR2: MGHRA, YSYEKL. The DNA of the CDR3 is TGCGCCAGCAGCCAAAACTTGCCTGACGAGCAGTACTTC. The encoded protein is CASSQNLPDEQYF.

The CDR3 reads CASSIAGYTGELFF. The CDR3 DNA reads TGTGCCAGTAGTATTGCAGGGTATACCGGGGAGCTGTTTTTT. The chain has TRBV19 and TRBJ2-2; maybe TRBD1 (5 bases). Between the trimmed V and J ends, which lost 3 bases and 5 bases, there was a span of 10 bases. Germline V gene data show CDR1 as LNHDA and CDR2 as SQIVND (reference sequence). The CDR3 sequence is 14 residues long.

This clonotype was seen ten or more times. The chain employs TRBV27 and TRBJ2-6; no firm D call. CDR3 length: 13 residues. Trimming removed 7 bases from V and 3 bases from J, with 7 bases in between. Germline CDR1 MNHEY, CDR2 SMNVEV (reference sequence). CDR3 in DNA: TGTGCCAGCAAAAAATATGGGGCCAACGTCCTGACTTTC. Translated: CASKKYGANVLTF.